These 27 T cell receptor beta chains share one sample of origin, sequenced in a study of beta chain features in type 1 diabetes. Findings and caveats of the study: Shorter TCRB CDR3s, moderately but significantly so, were found in Type 1 diabetes patients in all four CD4+ subsets.

Expressed TCRB transcripts were sequenced because the isolated RNA had all been reverse transcribed beforehand. TCRdb's table, derived via immunoSEQ multiplex PCR, lists solely in-frame clones and lacks some. The data contain under 300,000 clones, about a fifth of them singletons. No antigen is known for these receptors. The sample was naive CD4+ T cells from blood. These receptors were taken from a woman aged 40-49 years with type 1 diabetes.

This clone was seen a few times. The V gene is TRBV7-9, the J gene TRBJ2-5; 15 bases agree with TRBD2. The CDR3 spans 16 residues. Looked up from germline, CDR1 is SEHNR and CDR2 is FQNEAQ (reference sequence). V gave up 6 bases and J gave up 3 bases; unmatched junction bases: 5. DNA of the CDR3: TGTGCCAGCAGTTTGGGACTAGCGGGGGGCGAAGAGACCCAGTACTTC. As protein: CASSLGLAGGEETQYF.

This clone has a handful of counts. The chain joins TRBV18 to TRBJ1-4; 9 positions agree with TRBD1. The CDR3 totals 15 residues. Unmatched junction bases numbered 5, after V lost 2 bases and J lost 7 bases. Germline V gene sequence: CDR1 KGHSH, CDR2 LQKENI. The CDR3 DNA reads TGTGCCAGCTCACCAGGGACAGGGACAACTGAAAAACTGTTTTTT. Translating gives CASSPGTGTTEKLFF.

The sample holds a few counts of this clone. The chain is built from TRBV2 and TRBJ1-2; D is unresolved. V shed 1 base and J shed 8 bases, with 11 bases lying between them. This CDR3 is built from 13 residues. CDR1 and CDR2 (germline): SNHLY, FYNNEI. CDR3 residues: CASSEGRAGGYTF. Written as DNA, the CDR3 is TGTGCCAGCAGTGAAGGGAGGGCAGGAGGCTACACCTTC.

The chain uses TRBV6-6 and TRBJ1-2; 9 nucleotides match TRBD1. Trimming cost V 6 bases and J 4 bases; bases outside gene matches: 3. This CDR3 has 13 amino acids. Germline V gene data show CDR1 as MNHNY and CDR2 as SVGAGI (reference sequence). CDR3 amino acids: CASSRGQGYGYTF. CDR3 nucleotides: TGTGCCAGCAGCCGGGGACAGGGCTATGGCTACACCTTC.

There are a few counts of this clone. The rearrangement joins TRBV7-9 to TRBJ1-4; 7 bases line up with TRBD1. Germline CDR1 reads SEHNR; CDR2 reads FQNEAQ (reference sequence). The CDR3 is 15 amino acids. V lost 5 bases to trimming and J lost 2 bases; unmatched junction nucleotides: 5. The CDR3 region has the DNA TGTGCCAGCAGCGGACAGACAGGGACTAATGAAAAACTGTTTTTT. This sequence encodes CASSGQTGTNEKLFF. The full variable domain, its missing parts supplied by reference TRBV7-9 and TRBJ1-4, is DTGVSQNPRHKITKRGQNVTFRCDPISEHNRLYWYRQTLGQGPEFLTYFQNEAQLEKSRLLSDRFSAERPKGSFSTLEIQRTEQGDSAMYLCASSGQTGTNEKLFFGSGTQLSVL.

This clone showed up just a few times. The rearrangement links TRBV29-1 to TRBJ2-1; 8 bases are a match to TRBD1. J lost 8 bases, V lost 2 bases, and 8 bases had no gene match. This CDR3 has 14 amino acids. CDR1 and CDR2 (germline): SQVTM, ANQGSEA. Here the CDR3 reads CSVESGRGRDEQFF. The DNA for the CDR3 is TGCAGCGTTGAATCTGGCAGGGGGCGCGATGAGCAGTTCTTC.

The rearrangement uses TRBV28 and TRBJ1-2; TRBD1 matches 7 bases. This CDR3 comprises 12 residues. With V trimmed by 4 bases and J by 8 bases, 4 bases remained unmatched. CDR1 MDHEN and CDR2 SYDVKM come from the germline V gene. The CDR3 DNA follows: TGTGCCAGCAGTTCAACAGGGGACGGCTACACCTTC. Translation gives CASSSTGDGYTF.

This clone was counted only a few times. The chain has TRBV9 and TRBJ2-3, with TRBD2 identical over 9 bases. CDR3 length equals 16 residues. Germline V lookup: CDR1 SGDLS, CDR2 YYNGEE. J gave up 1 base and V 4 bases, and 7 bases lay outside the gene matches. The CDR3 loop is CASSLRTSEGTDTQYF. CDR3 sequence (DNA): TGTGCCAGCAGCCTAAGGACTAGCGAGGGCACAGATACGCAGTATTTT. Drawing the rest from reference TRBV9 and TRBJ2-3, the complete variable domain is DSGVTQTPKHLITATGQRVTLRCSPRSGDLSVYWYQQSLDQGLQFLIQYYNGEERAKGNILERFSAQQFPDLHSELNLSSLELGDSALYFCASSLRTSEGTDTQYFGPGTRLTVL.

In its sample, this clone was seen a few times. The chain is built from TRBV29-1 and TRBJ2-1, with 8 bases aligning to TRBD2. The CDR3 consists of 14 residues. Losses at the gene ends were 7 bases for V and 2 bases for J; bases not matched to a gene: 7. CDR1 and CDR2 (germline): SQVTM, ANQGSEA. The CDR3 is CSAVGGRTYNEQFF. CDR3 DNA sequence: TGCAGCGCAGTAGGCGGGAGGACCTACAATGAGCAGTTCTTC.

On this clone itself: A junction boundary mismatches the germline segment, possibly from a read error. The chain joins TRBV25-1 to TRBJ2-2, with D maybe TRBD1 (6 bases). This CDR3 comprises 15 residues. CDR1 and CDR2 (germline): MGHDK, SYGVNS. This CDR3 is CACSVQGADTGELFF. DNA for the CDR3: TGTGCCTGCAGTGTACAGGGCGCGGACACCGGGGAGCTGTTTTTT.

This clone was counted a few times. V gene TRBV29-1 combines with J gene TRBJ2-7; a possible D gene is TRBD2 (6 bases). V lost 7 bases and J 2 bases, leaving 12 bases between the germline ends. Germline V gives CDR1 SQVTM, CDR2 ANQGSEA. The CDR3 consists of 12 residues. CDR3 coding DNA: TGCAGCGCTAGCAGGGAGGCCTACGAGCAGTACTTC. Its protein is CSASREAYEQYF.

The chain employs TRBV30 and TRBJ1-1, with 7 bases identical to TRBD1. Germline V lookup: CDR1 GTSNPN, CDR2 SVGIG (reference sequence). V lost 0 bases and J lost 4; bases outside the gene matches: 5. CDR3 size: 14 residues. The CDR3 reads CAWSVVSGGTEAFF. DNA for the CDR3: TGTGCCTGGAGTGTCGTGTCAGGGGGCACTGAAGCTTTCTTT.

The chain employs TRBV9 and TRBJ1-2; 11 bases map to TRBD1. The V segment lost 3 bases and the J segment 1 base; nucleotides outside the gene matches: 5. This CDR3 contains 16 residues. Germline values: CDR1 SGDLS, CDR2 YYNGEE. CDR3 sequence: CASSGRDRGVNYGYTF. The CDR3, as DNA: TGTGCCAGCAGCGGCCGGGACAGGGGGGTTAACTATGGCTACACCTTC.

This sequence joins TRBV7-2 and TRBJ2-3; TRBD2 matches at 7 bases. CDR1 is SGHTA and CDR2 is FQGNSA in the germline V gene. V gave up 1 base and J gave up 3 bases; unmatched junction bases: 7. The CDR3 has 16 residues. The CDR3 spells CASSLGGLGVTDTQYF. CDR3 nucleotide sequence: TGTGCCAGCAGCTTAGGAGGACTAGGGGTGACAGATACGCAGTATTTT.

Comments on this clone: Other DNA variants within this sample encode the same CDR3. CDR3 DNA: TGTGCCAGCCGTGGACAGGGGGATGAGCAGTACTTC. This codes for CASRGQGDEQYF. The chain joins TRBV28 to TRBJ2-7; 10 nucleotides match TRBD1. CDR1 and CDR2 (germline): MDHEN, SYDVKM. CDR3 size: 12 residues. The ends lost 8 bases at V and 7 bases at J; junction bases unmatched: 5.

The chain carries TRBV5-1 and TRBJ2-5, with 7 bases that match TRBD1. Germline V gene sequence: CDR1 SGHRS, CDR2 YFSETQ. The CDR3 totals 14 residues. V shed 3 bases, J shed 1 base, and the junction held 3 bases outside the gene matches. DNA of the CDR3: TGCGCCAGCAGCTGGGGGACAGTCCAAGAGACCCAGTACTTC. It yields the protein CASSWGTVQETQYF.

The table lists this clone with a few counts. The rearrangement links TRBV7-9 to TRBJ2-3; D gene unclear. This CDR3 spans 10 amino acids. V shed 10 bases and J shed 7 bases, with 9 bases lying between them. Germline V gene lookup returns CDR1 SEHNR and CDR2 FQNEAQ (reference sequence). CDR3 sequence: CATEEYTQYF. CDR3 in DNA: TGTGCCACCGAGGAATATACGCAGTATTTT.

V is TRBV27 and J is TRBJ2-6; D is possibly TRBD1 (6 bases). The germline V and J ends were trimmed by 5 bases and 2 bases, with 10 bases remaining between them. There are 15 residues in the CDR3. Germline CDR1 and CDR2: MNHEY and SMNVEV (reference sequence). CDR3 DNA sequence: TGTGCCAGCAGTGTCGGACAGACTGGGGCCAACGTCCTGACTTTC. As protein: CASSVGQTGANVLTF.

This clone was found a few times. DNA of the CDR3: TGTGCCATCAGTCCCGGGGTAGCGGCTACCTACGAGCAGTACTTC. Protein product: CAISPGVAATYEQYF. The gene calls are TRBV10-3 and TRBJ2-7; D perhaps matches TRBD2 (6 bases). Per germline, CDR1 ENHRY and CDR2 SYGVKD. The ends were cut back, 5 bases at V and 2 bases at J, with 16 bases in the middle. The CDR3 has 15 amino acids.

The V call is TRBV6-6, the J call TRBJ2-7; no reliable D call. The CDR3 loop spans 15 amino acids. V lost 0 bases to trimming and J lost 2 bases, with 11 bases between them. Germline values: CDR1 MNHNY, CDR2 SVGAGI (reference sequence). In DNA form, the CDR3 reads TGTGCCAGCAGTTACTCCCGGAGTACGACCTACGAGCAGTACTTC. Translation: CASSYSRSTTYEQYF.

This clone was seen a handful of times. This sequence joins TRBV30 and TRBJ1-4; D uncertain. Trimming pared 1 base from V and 5 bases from J, leaving 14 bases between. From germline, CDR1 is GTSNPN and CDR2 SVGIG (reference sequence). This CDR3 contains 15 residues. CDR3 sequence (DNA): TGTGCCTGGAGTGCGTACGAGGGTATCAATGAAAAACTGTTTTTT. Its translation is CAWSAYEGINEKLFF.

This sequence joins TRBV29-1 and TRBJ2-2; 7 positions agree with TRBD1. Looked up from germline, CDR1 is SQVTM and CDR2 is ANQGSEA. The CDR3 is 13 amino acids. V lost 6 bases and J lost 0; bases outside the gene matches: 1. The CDR3 region is CSVDRANTGELFF. DNA for the CDR3: TGCAGCGTAGACAGGGCGAACACCGGGGAGCTGTTTTTT.

This clone was seen a few times. J is TRBJ2-1 and V is TRBV6-6; D might be TRBD1 (6 bases). Looked up from germline, CDR1 is MNHNY and CDR2 is SVGAGI (reference sequence). This CDR3 is 15 amino acids long. Trimming pared 10 bases from V and 3 bases from J, leaving 19 bases between. The CDR3 DNA follows: TGTGCCACAAACCCGACCAGGGGATACTACAATGAGCAGTTCTTC. Translation gives CATNPTRGYYNEQFF.

This chain joins TRBV10-3 and TRBJ2-5; no clear D gene. The CDR3 runs to 13 residues. V lost 5 bases and J 5 bases, leaving 12 bases between the germline ends. The germline CDR1 and CDR2 sequences are ENHRY and SYGVKD. The CDR3 reads CAISRPEYETQYF. The DNA of the CDR3 is TGTGCCATCAGTCGGCCGGAGTACGAGACCCAGTACTTC.

A few counts support this clone. The chain couples TRBV18 to TRBJ1-5; 9 nucleotides align to TRBD1. The CDR3 has 15 amino acids. Trimming took 5 bases from V and 3 from J; bases not matched to a gene: 5. Germline lookup yields CDR1 KGHSH and CDR2 LQKENI. CDR3 nucleotides: TGTGCCAGCTCAAGGACAGGGGTCTCCAATCAGCCCCAGCATTTT. This codes for CASSRTGVSNQPQHF.

Only a few counts were recorded for this clone. The V gene is TRBV2, the J gene TRBJ2-5; 7 bases map to TRBD2. The CDR3 spans 13 residues. Germline V gene lookup returns CDR1 SNHLY and CDR2 FYNNEI. The junction had 5 bases not matched to a gene; V was cut back by 6 bases and J by 4 bases. CDR3 nucleotides: TGTGCCAGCAGAGGAGGGAGGGGAGAGACCCAGTACTTC. It translates to CASRGGRGETQYF.

This clone was counted between two and nine times. The chain has TRBV11-2 and TRBJ1-1; TRBD1 matches 8 bases. There are 13 residues in the CDR3. Trimming took 5 bases from V and 4 from J; bases not matched to a gene: 3. Germline values: CDR1 SGHAT, CDR2 FQNNGV. CDR3 in amino acids: CASSLDRGTEAFF. The DNA for the CDR3 is TGTGCCAGCAGCCTCGACAGGGGCACTGAAGCTTTCTTT.